One and the same sample provided the 10 T cell receptor beta chains below, sequenced in a study of T cell changes during pregnancy in multiple sclerosis. Assay: immunoSEQ multiplex PCR; the TCRdb copy retains only in-frame clones and omits some. The sample has roughly 24,000 clones, about 90% seen once. Sequenced here: CD8+ T cells from peripheral blood mononuclear cells, sampled after pregnancy. Receptors originate from a female donor with multiple sclerosis, enrolled in a pregnancy study.

The V call is TRBV10-3, the J call TRBJ1-3; TRBD1 might be the D (5 bases). The V gene's germline CDR1 is ENHRY and CDR2 SYGVKD. V was shortened by 4 bases and J by 2 bases, with 12 bases between the two germline ends. The length of the CDR3 is 15 residues. CDR3 in DNA: TGTGCCATCAGTGTTCCGGGACTTCCTGGAAACACCATATATTTT. Its protein product is CAISVPGLPGNTIYF.

The chain is built from TRBV7-2 and TRBJ2-7; D uncertain. Germline CDR1 is SGHTA and CDR2 is FQGNSA. The CDR3 consists of 14 residues. V was trimmed by 4 bases and J by 1 base, leaving 11 bases between them. The chain's CDR3 is CASSSSGASYEQYF. DNA of the CDR3: TGTGCCAGCAGCTCCTCCGGAGCGTCCTACGAGCAGTACTTC.

This clone occurred a few times. V gene TRBV30 combines with J gene TRBJ1-1; D is possibly TRBD1 (6 bases). Germline CDR1 is GTSNPN and CDR2 is SVGIG (reference sequence). V gave up 4 bases and J gave up 6 bases, with 12 bases separating them. The CDR3 consists of 12 residues. As DNA, the CDR3 is TGTGCCTGGATCCCCAGGGGAGCTGAAGCTTTCTTT. Protein product: CAWIPRGAEAFF.

Only one count was recorded for this clone. The chain employs TRBV10-2 and TRBJ2-5; 12 bases match TRBD2. Matching the DNA end better, TRBJ2-7 makes the J call doubtful. The CDR3 is 15 residues long. Looked up from germline, CDR1 is WSHSY and CDR2 is SAAADI. The CDR3 DNA follows: TGCGCCAGCAGCCCCACTAGCGGGAGGCCCTACGAGCAGTACTTC. Amino acids: CASSPTSGRPYEQYF.

The chain employs TRBV2 and TRBJ2-7, with 12 bases fitting TRBD2. Germline CDR1 reads SNHLY; CDR2 reads FYNNEI. Trimming took 9 bases from V and 2 from J; bases not matched to a gene: 8. The CDR3 covers 15 residues. CDR3 in amino acids: CARGILAGGPYEQYF. Written as DNA, the CDR3 is TGTGCCAGGGGGATCCTAGCGGGAGGGCCCTACGAGCAGTACTTC.

This chain connects TRBV5-6 to TRBJ2-2; maybe TRBD1 (6 bases). This CDR3 comprises 16 residues. Between the trimmed V and J ends, which lost 4 bases and 7 bases, there was a span of 20 bases. Germline CDR1 and CDR2: SGHDT and YYEEEE. The DNA for the CDR3 is TGTGCCAGCAGCCCGGAGGTCAGGGGCGCAGACGGGGAGCTGTTTTTT. Amino acid sequence: CASSPEVRGADGELFF. Full variable domain (remainder filled in from reference TRBV5-6 and TRBJ2-2): DAGVTQSPTHLIKTRGQQVTLRCSPKSGHDTVSWYQQALGQGPQFIFQYYEEEERQRGNFPDRFSGHQFPNYSSELNVNALLLGDSALYLCASSPEVRGADGELFFGEGSRLTVL.

This clone was detected once. The chain employs TRBV4-3 and TRBJ2-7; the D gene is possibly TRBD1 (6 bases). CDR3 length: 15 residues. Trimming stripped 1 base from V and 3 bases from J, with 13 bases between. CDR1 and CDR2 (germline): LGHNA, YSLEER. The CDR3: CASSQGPGQIYEQYF. DNA of the CDR3: TGCGCCAGCAGCCAAGGGCCGGGACAAATCTACGAGCAGTACTTC.

This chain joins TRBV6-6 and TRBJ2-1; 7 bases are a match to TRBD1. Trimming removed 5 bases from V and 0 bases from J; junction bases left unmatched: 7. The germline V gene has CDR1 MNHNY and CDR2 SVGAGI (reference sequence). This CDR3 has 16 amino acids. CDR3 residues: CASSTRDSRSYNEQFF. CDR3 nucleotide sequence: TGTGCCAGCAGTACCCGGGACAGTCGCTCCTACAATGAGCAGTTCTTC.

This chain links TRBV10-2 with TRBJ2-3; 14 positions agree with TRBD2. This CDR3 spans 14 amino acids. Germline V CDR1 and CDR2: WSHSY, SAAADI. With 9 bases clipped from V and 6 bases from J, the junction kept 5 bases outside the gene matches. The CDR3 reads CARGTSGGLDTQYF. The CDR3 region has the DNA TGCGCCAGAGGGACTAGCGGGGGTCTGGATACGCAGTATTTT.

The chain combines TRBV25-1 with TRBJ2-7; 8 positions agree with TRBD1. The germline V gene encodes CDR1 MGHDK and CDR2 SYGVNS. J was trimmed by 4 bases and V by 2 bases; bases with no gene match: 4. This CDR3 has 14 residues. The CDR3 loop reads CASSERGQAYEQYF. The DNA for the CDR3 is TGTGCCAGCAGTGAAAGGGGACAGGCGTACGAGCAGTACTTC.